These 30 T cell receptor beta chains were sequenced from one sample in a study of T-cell memory formation after mild COVID-19. Via MiXCR, TCRdb re-called the 5' RACE reads, giving one row per CDR3 protein. The sample holds approximately 98,000 distinct CDR3 sequences, roughly a sixth seen once. What was sequenced was PBMCs or a T cell subset sorted from them (not recorded which). The receptors come from a man between 18 and 35 years old who had mild COVID-19 (a few samples of this study predate the infection). Cell type and time point are not known.

The table lists this clonotype with many counts. The J gene is TRBJ1-1, the V gene TRBV28; 8 nucleotides align to TRBD1. Germline values: CDR1 MDHEN, CDR2 SYDVKM. The V and J ends lost 7 bases and 3 bases, in that order; junction bases with no gene match: 7. The CDR3 contains 14 residues. CDR3 sequence (DNA): TGTGCCAGCACCCCGACAGGGGCGGACACTGAAGCTTTCTTT. This translates into CASTPTGADTEAFF.

V usage is TRBV12-3 or TRBV12-4 and J usage is TRBJ1-2; perhaps TRBD1 as D (5 bases). The CDR3 is made up of 14 amino acids. V was cut by 5 bases and J by 4 bases, with 14 bases left in between. The CDR3 loop is CASSIAGIGYGYTF. The CDR3 coding sequence is TGTGCCAGCAGTATTGCAGGGATCGGCTATGGCTACACCTTC.

The chain employs TRBV12-3 or TRBV12-4 and TRBJ2-2; 10 bases map to TRBD2. The V gene end was trimmed by 6 bases and the J gene end by 8 bases; junction bases not matched to a gene: 12. This CDR3 comprises 16 residues. This chain's CDR3 is CASSPNGLAVGGELFF. CDR3 bases: TGTGCCAGCAGCCCTAATGGACTAGCGGTAGGGGGGGAGCTGTTTTTT.

This clonotype was counted ten times or more. The V call is TRBV3-1, the J call TRBJ2-3, with 11 bases matching TRBD2. With 0 bases clipped from V and 5 bases from J, the junction kept 10 bases outside the gene matches. Germline V gene lookup returns CDR1 LGHDT and CDR2 YNNKEL (reference sequence). The CDR3 length is 18 residues. The CDR3 spells CASSQDGAASGRRDTQYF. The CDR3 DNA follows: TGTGCCAGCAGCCAAGATGGGGCGGCTAGCGGGAGGAGAGATACGCAGTATTTT.

The genes are TRBV7-9 and TRBJ2-5, with D hard to call. The length of the CDR3 is 14 residues. Between the trimmed V and J ends, which lost 3 bases and 1 base, there was a span of 9 bases. Per the germline V gene, CDR1 is SEHNR and CDR2 is FQNEAQ (reference sequence). CDR3: CASSFVGPQETQYF. DNA of the CDR3: TGTGCCAGCAGCTTTGTGGGCCCCCAAGAGACCCAGTACTTC.

This rearrangement joins TRBV2 to TRBJ2-6; perhaps TRBD2 as D (5 bases). V was shortened by 7 bases and J by 0 bases, with 7 bases between the two germline ends. The germline CDR1 and CDR2 sequences are SNHLY and FYNNEI. The CDR3 sequence is 14 residues long. CDR3 in DNA: TGTGCCAGCACCGGGGACTCTGGGGCCAACGTCCTGACTTTC. Amino acid sequence: CASTGDSGANVLTF.

This clonotype has only a few counts. The chain employs TRBV4-2 and TRBJ2-1, with unresolved D. Germline V CDR1 and CDR2: LGHNA, YNFKEQ. The CDR3 contains 14 residues. With 0 bases removed from V and 6 bases from J, the gap between germline ends came to 9 bases. CDR3 loop: CASSQDWQSNEQFF. CDR3 bases: TGTGCCAGCAGCCAAGATTGGCAGAGCAATGAGCAGTTCTTC.

In its sample, this clonotype was seen a few times. The CDR3 nucleotides read TGTGCCAGCAGCTTACGCCCCGACAGGAGTTATTCACCCCTCCACTTT. Amino acids: CASSLRPDRSYSPLHF. The chain couples TRBV11-1 to TRBJ1-6, with a tentative D call TRBD1 (6 bases). The CDR3 sequence is 16 residues long. Deletions cut 2 bases from V and 8 bases from J, with 16 bases between. The V gene's germline CDR1 is SGHAT and CDR2 FQDESV (reference sequence).

The chain is built from TRBV5-1 and TRBJ2-7, with D hard to call. V shed 0 bases and J shed 6 bases, with 10 bases lying between them. This CDR3 is built from 13 residues. CDR1 is SGHRS, CDR2 YFSETQ, per germline. The CDR3 is CASSLGEGGEQYF. The DNA of the CDR3 is TGCGCCAGCAGCTTGGGGGAAGGTGGCGAGCAGTACTTC.

This clonotype came up many times. This sequence joins TRBV5-1 and TRBJ2-2; 11 bases line up with TRBD1. Germline CDR1 SGHRS, CDR2 YFSETQ. The CDR3 is made up of 19 amino acids. J lost 4 bases, V lost 4 bases, and 15 bases had no gene match. The CDR3 DNA reads TGCGCCAGCAGCCCTAACCCGGACAGGGGGCTAGGCGGCACCGGGGAGCTGTTTTTT. It specifies CASSPNPDRGLGGTGELFF.

The chain recombines TRBV5-1 with TRBJ1-5, with a weak D call TRBD1 (5 bases). There are 15 residues in the CDR3. The V and J ends lost 0 bases and 5 bases respectively, with 12 bases between them. Germline CDR1 reads SGHRS; CDR2 reads YFSETQ. Written as DNA, the CDR3 is TGCGCCAGCAGCTTGGAGGGGACCTACGATCAGCCCCAGCATTTT. Amino acid sequence: CASSLEGTYDQPQHF.

The V call is TRBV5-1, the J call TRBJ1-4; D gene uncertain. Germline V gives CDR1 SGHRS, CDR2 YFSETQ. Trimming shortened V by 4 bases and J by 5 bases, and 9 bases separated the two germline ends. This CDR3 has 13 amino acids. CDR3 region: CASSPDPNEKLFF. The CDR3 region has the DNA TGCGCCAGCAGCCCGGACCCGAATGAAAAACTGTTTTTT.

This clonotype has a handful of counts. This sequence joins TRBV12-3 or TRBV12-4 and TRBJ2-5, with D maybe TRBD2 (5 bases). V was trimmed by 9 bases and J by 6 bases, leaving 8 bases between them. The CDR3 spans 10 residues. CDR3 sequence: CASRGKTQYF. CDR3 DNA: TGTGCCAGTCGAGGGAAGACCCAGTACTTC.

This clonotype was picked up a small number of times. This chain uses TRBV20-1 with TRBJ1-1; TRBD1 might be the D (5 bases). The length of the CDR3 is 13 residues. The germline CDR1 and CDR2 sequences are DFQATT and SNEGSKA (reference sequence). The V gene lost 5 bases and the J gene lost 2 bases, with 12 bases spanning the gap. The CDR3 DNA follows: TGCAGTGCTGGGGGACTGGCAAACACTGAAGCTTTCTTT. Residues: CSAGGLANTEAFF.

The rearrangement links TRBV6-2 or TRBV6-3 to TRBJ2-7; 8 bases agree with TRBD1. Germline V CDR1 and CDR2: MNHEY, SVGEGT. V was pared by 6 bases and J by 4 bases, with 5 bases of the junction left unmatched. The CDR3 covers 13 residues. CDR3 nucleotide sequence: TGTGCCAGCAGGCGGACAGGGTCTTACGAGCAGTACGTC. Its protein product is CASRRTGSYEQYV.

The table lists this clonotype with many counts. The V call is TRBV4-3, the J call TRBJ2-2, with a possible D match to TRBD1 (5 bases). V was shortened by 3 bases and J by 3 bases, with 8 bases between the two germline ends. The germline gives CDR1 LGHNA, CDR2 YSLEER. The CDR3 contains 14 residues. The CDR3 protein is CASSHDRDTGELFF. Here the CDR3 DNA reads TGCGCCAGCAGCCACGACAGAGACACCGGGGAGCTGTTTTTT.

This chain joins TRBV7-2 and TRBJ2-7; the match to TRBD1 covers 7 bases. Germline CDR1 reads SGHTA; CDR2 reads FQGNSA. J gave up 3 bases and V 0 bases, and 2 bases lay outside the gene matches. The CDR3 has 14 residues. The CDR3 reads CASSLAGQDYEQYF. The CDR3 DNA follows: TGTGCCAGCAGCTTAGCCGGACAGGACTACGAGCAGTACTTC.

This chain links TRBV3-1 with TRBJ1-3; weak D call: TRBD1 (5 bases). Trimming removed 4 bases at V and 4 bases at J, with 14 bases between. CDR3 length: 15 amino acids. Germline CDR1 reads LGHDT; CDR2 reads YNNKEL (reference sequence). The CDR3 here is CASSPMGRTGNTIYF. The CDR3 nucleotides read TGTGCCAGCAGCCCAATGGGACGTACCGGAAACACCATATATTTT.

This clonotype was seen at least ten times. The chain joins TRBV29-1 to TRBJ2-5; D possibly corresponds to TRBD1 (5 bases). The germline CDR1 and CDR2 sequences are SQVTM and ANQGSEA. The CDR3 extends over 16 amino acids. V gave up 0 bases and J gave up 5 bases, with 19 bases separating them. In nucleotides, the CDR3 is TGCAGCGTTGAAGATCAAGGTTTAAAGGGGAAGGAGACCCAGTACTTC. Translation: CSVEDQGLKGKETQYF.

The rearrangement links TRBV6-5 to TRBJ2-1; 11 bases line up with TRBD2. With V trimmed by 8 bases and J by 6 bases, 12 bases remained unmatched. The CDR3 extends over 16 amino acids. From germline, CDR1 is MNHEY and CDR2 SVGAGI. The CDR3 spells CASPLAGGLGVNEQFF. CDR3 bases: TGTGCCAGCCCCTTAGCGGGGGGGCTCGGAGTCAATGAGCAGTTCTTC.

J is TRBJ2-3 and V is TRBV5-1; D unclear. Trimming left V 0 bases short and J 6 bases short, with 11 bases between. The germline V gene has CDR1 SGHRS and CDR2 YFSETQ. The CDR3 contains 14 residues. The CDR3 here is CASSLAPSGDTQYF. CDR3 nucleotides: TGCGCCAGCAGCTTGGCCCCTTCCGGGGATACGCAGTATTTT.

This sequence joins TRBV25-1 and TRBJ1-2, with unresolved D. The CDR3 is 13 amino acids. The germline gives CDR1 MGHDK, CDR2 SYGVNS. Trimming took off 1 base at V and 5 bases at J, with 8 bases between the two ends. The CDR3 reads CASSEWELYGYTF. CDR3 coding DNA: TGTGCCAGCAGTGAATGGGAACTTTATGGCTACACCTTC.

V gene TRBV5-1 combines with J gene TRBJ1-6, with D unresolved. Germline CDR1 reads SGHRS; CDR2 reads YFSETQ. Trimming took 4 bases from V and 5 from J, leaving 10 bases between them. This CDR3 region has 14 residues. The CDR3 spells CASSIGFDNSPLHF. CDR3 DNA sequence: TGCGCCAGCAGCATCGGGTTCGATAATTCACCCCTCCACTTT.

This clonotype was observed once. The rearrangement joins TRBV19 to TRBJ2-2, with 9 nucleotides matching TRBD1. The CDR3 extends over 15 amino acids. Germline CDR1 and CDR2: LNHDA and SQIVND (reference sequence). V trimming: 3 bases; J trimming: 5 bases; junction bases outside the gene matches: 4. As DNA, the CDR3 is TGTGCCAGTAGTATCGCTGGGACAGGGACCGGGGAGCTGTTTTTT. Translation: CASSIAGTGTGELFF.

The CDR3 region is CASSLARGGEAFF. The CDR3 DNA sequence: TGTGCCAGCAGCTTAGCGAGGGGAGGTGAAGCTTTCTTT. The genes are TRBV11-3 and TRBJ1-1; D possibly corresponds to TRBD1 (5 bases). There are 13 residues in the CDR3. In germline, CDR1 is SGHNT, CDR2 YENEEA. The V gene lost 1 base and the J gene lost 7 bases, with 10 bases spanning the gap.

The sample holds one count of this clonotype. This rearrangement joins TRBV9 to TRBJ1-6; D is uncertain. Deletions cut 2 bases from V and 8 bases from J, with 5 bases between. CDR3 length: 12 amino acids. Looked up from germline, CDR1 is SGDLS and CDR2 is YYNGEE. The CDR3 DNA is TGTGCCAGCAGCGTCTCAGATTCACCCCTCCACTTT. Its translation: CASSVSDSPLHF.

This clonotype came up a few times. The gene calls are TRBV18 and TRBJ2-3; D is ambiguous. The CDR3 totals 15 residues. Germline loops: CDR1 KGHSH, CDR2 LQKENI. Trimming removed 1 base from V and 2 bases from J, with 10 bases in between. The CDR3 region has the DNA TGTGCCAGCTCACCACTCCCGAGTTTCACAGATACGCAGTATTTT. Its protein is CASSPLPSFTDTQYF.

The genes are TRBV7-2 and TRBJ2-7; TRBD1 is a possible D gene (5 bases). CDR3 length: 13 amino acids. Germline CDR1 SGHTA, CDR2 FQGNSA. The ends were cut back, 1 base at V and 2 bases at J, with 6 bases in the middle. The CDR3 nucleotides are TGTGCCAGCAGCTTAGGGACAACCTACGAGCAGTACGTC. Its protein is CASSLGTTYEQYV.

This clonotype was seen a handful of times. V and J are TRBV20-1 and TRBJ1-5; D is unresolved. The CDR3 extends over 13 amino acids. V was shortened by 2 bases and J by 7 bases, with 12 bases between the two germline ends. CDR1 and CDR2 from the germline V gene are DFQATT and SNEGSKA (reference sequence). Here the CDR3 reads CSARLSRGQPQHF. For the CDR3, the DNA is TGCAGTGCTAGATTGAGTCGCGGGCAGCCCCAGCATTTT.

This clonotype was seen only a few times. This sequence joins TRBV5-5 and TRBJ2-5, with D maybe TRBD2 (7 bases). This CDR3 has 14 residues. V lost 0 bases, J lost 5 bases, and 11 bases lay in between. The germline CDR1 and CDR2 sequences are SGHKS and YYEKEE (reference sequence). The CDR3 spells CASSLAGGSETQYF. The CDR3 DNA reads TGTGCCAGCAGCTTGGCGGGGGGCAGTGAGACCCAGTACTTC.